What follows are 20 T cell receptor beta chains derived from one specimen sequenced in a study of Graves' ophthalmopathy and Graves' hyperthyroidism (dated by TCRdb to 2017 to 2018). The instrument was an Illumina HiSeq 2000. For repertoire sequencing, TCR beta CDR3 regions were amplified from RNA transcripts. The first round of RT-PCR was done with HTBI primers and the Qiagen OneStep RT-PCR kit, and was followed by a second round of multiplex PCR, then size selection and purification. TCRdb reprocessing: public reads trimmed at Q25 with fastp, clones called with MiXCR, in-frame beta chains kept. Rows with one shared CDR3 protein collapse into an entry with the most common genes and DNA. The sample table holds about 740,000 distinct CDR3 sequences, of which 40% were seen once. The ten top clones hold 35% to 55% of the sample. Sequences were obtained from peripheral blood. The receptors derive from an adult man with Graves' ophthalmopathy.

This clonotype was seen a handful of times. This chain connects TRBV25-1 to TRBJ1-5; 10 bases match TRBD1. Germline CDR1 and CDR2: MGHDK and SYGVNS. Losses at the gene ends were 1 base for V and 5 bases for J; bases not matched to a gene: 5. This CDR3 region has 16 residues. CDR3 protein: CASSEWGQGTHQPQHF. The DNA of the CDR3 is TGTGCCAGCAGTGAATGGGGACAGGGGACCCATCAGCCCCAGCATTTT.

This clonotype appeared many times. The CDR3 coding sequence is TGTGCCAGTCGGGACAGGGAAGGATACGAGCAGTACTTC. This translates into CASRDREGYEQYF. V is TRBV19 and J is TRBJ2-7; 9 nucleotides align to TRBD1. Looked up from germline, CDR1 is LNHDA and CDR2 is SQIVND (reference sequence). The J segment lost 4 bases and the V segment lost 8 bases, leaving 6 bases of the junction unmatched. The CDR3 length is 13 residues.

The V and J genes are TRBV11-2 and TRBJ1-1; D remains ambiguous. The CDR3 extends over 16 amino acids. CDR1 is SGHAT, CDR2 FQNNGV, per germline. V lost 1 base and J 0 bases, leaving 12 bases between the germline ends. In nucleotides, the CDR3 is TGTGCCAGCAGCTTAGGATACACAGATATGAACACTGAAGCTTTCTTT. Its translation: CASSLGYTDMNTEAFF.

This chain joins TRBV6-5 and TRBJ2-5, with D tentatively TRBD2 (5 bases). The CDR3 runs 15 residues. Germline V gene sequence: CDR1 MNHEY, CDR2 SVGAGI. V was shortened by 2 bases and J by 2 bases, with 12 bases between the two germline ends. The CDR3 region is CASSYLGSVQETQYF. The CDR3 nucleotides are TGTGCCAGCAGTTACCTTGGGAGCGTACAAGAGACCCAGTACTTC.

This clonotype was seen many times. The J gene is TRBJ2-7, the V gene TRBV10-3; D unresolved. The CDR3 runs 14 residues. With 3 bases removed from V and 2 bases from J, the gap between germline ends came to 11 bases. Germline loops: CDR1 ENHRY, CDR2 SYGVKD. The CDR3 is CAISDYDGTYEQYF. The CDR3 nucleotides read TGTGCCATCAGTGACTATGACGGAACCTACGAGCAGTACTTC.

The chain recombines TRBV10-3 with TRBJ1-4; unclear D gene. V lost 4 bases, J lost 5 bases, and 8 bases lay in between. Germline V gene sequence: CDR1 ENHRY, CDR2 SYGVKD. The CDR3 covers 13 residues. CDR3 nucleotides: TGTGCCATCAGTGCTGACCTCAATGAAAAACTGTTTTTT. Translated: CAISADLNEKLFF.

J is TRBJ1-6 and V is TRBV9; D not certain. CDR3 length: 16 residues. Germline loops: CDR1 SGDLS, CDR2 YYNGEE. V was clipped by 4 bases and J by 3 bases, with 14 bases between them. CDR3 nucleotides: TGTGCCAGCAGCCCAGTCAGACCGAACTATAATTCACCCCTCCACTTT. This gives the protein CASSPVRPNYNSPLHF.

This clonotype was detected a few times. The chain has TRBV5-1 and TRBJ2-7, with a tentative D call TRBD1 (5 bases). The CDR3 sequence is 17 residues long. V was clipped by 5 bases and J by 0 bases, with 21 bases between them. Germline assignment: CDR1 SGHRS and CDR2 YFSETQ. CDR3 loop: CASSPMKRGDSSYEQYF. CDR3 bases: TGCGCCAGCAGTCCCATGAAGAGAGGTGACAGCTCCTACGAGCAGTACTTC.

Ten or more counts support this clonotype. CDR3 protein: CASSEQQTNTEAFF. As DNA, the CDR3 is TGCGCCAGCAGTGAACAACAGACGAACACTGAAGCTTTCTTT. V and J are TRBV10-2 and TRBJ1-1; D not certain. The CDR3 is 14 residues long. V lost 3 bases and J 1 base, leaving 9 bases between the germline ends. The germline V gene has CDR1 WSHSY and CDR2 SAAADI.

On this clonotype itself: It is unclear where the CDR3 begins or ends on the DNA, so no DNA is shown, and the CDR3 is as TCRdb lists it. This chain links TRBV2 with TRBJ2-7; TRBD1 is the table's D call, not checked against the DNA. Germline CDR1 and CDR2: SNHLY and FYNNEI. The CDR3 sequence runs 14 residues, both termini included. CDR3 loop: CASSVGRGTYERYF.

The chain combines TRBV7-9 with TRBJ1-5; D call uncertain. This CDR3 is 14 amino acids long. Per the germline V gene, CDR1 is SEHNR and CDR2 is FQNEAQ (reference sequence). Between the trimmed V and J ends, which lost 2 bases and 5 bases, there was a span of 10 bases. The CDR3 is CASSLIAGDQPQHF. For the CDR3, the DNA is TGTGCCAGCAGCTTAATAGCCGGGGATCAGCCCCAGCATTTT.

This clonotype was counted ten times or more. The chain is built from TRBV25-1 and TRBJ1-1, with 9 bases matching TRBD1. J gave up 4 bases and V 6 bases, and 3 bases lay outside the gene matches. This CDR3 spans 13 amino acids. Germline loops: CDR1 MGHDK, CDR2 SYGVNS. The CDR3 reads CASRGQGFTEAFF. The CDR3 DNA reads TGTGCCAGCAGGGGACAGGGTTTCACTGAAGCTTTCTTT.

This clonotype appeared a few times. The chain couples TRBV25-1 to TRBJ2-2, with 7 bases lining up with TRBD2. The CDR3 length is 17 residues. V was clipped by 6 bases and J by 2 bases; unmatched bases: 12. Germline assignment: CDR1 MGHDK and CDR2 SYGVNS. CDR3 residues: CASSLVQLAANTGELFF. CDR3 in DNA: TGTGCCAGCAGCTTGGTACAGCTAGCGGCTAACACCGGGGAGCTGTTTTTT.

This chain connects TRBV7-9 to TRBJ2-2; D is perhaps TRBD1 (6 bases). The CDR3 totals 14 residues. The germline CDR1 and CDR2 sequences are SEHNR and FQNEAQ (reference sequence). V was trimmed by 6 bases and J by 7 bases, leaving 15 bases between them. The chain's CDR3 is CASRKYQGHGELFF. In DNA, the CDR3 is TGTGCCAGCAGAAAATATCAGGGGCACGGGGAGCTGTTTTTT.

As for this clonotype: A read error may account for a junction end that differs from germline. The chain recombines TRBV15 with TRBJ1-5, with D unresolved. The CDR3 spans 19 residues. Germline CDR1 LNHNV, CDR2 YYDKDF (reference sequence). Here the CDR3 reads CATSREIVRLRYSNRPQHF. In DNA form, the CDR3 reads TGTGCCACCAGCAGAGAAATAGTTAGACTACGCTATAGCAATCGGCCCCAGCATTTT.

This clonotype was recorded many times. V is TRBV7-2 and J is TRBJ2-5; TRBD2 matches 7 bases. The CDR3 consists of 13 residues. Trimming took 6 bases from V and 5 from J; bases not matched to a gene: 6. Per the germline V gene, CDR1 is SGHTA and CDR2 is FQGNSA. CDR3 protein: CASSPSGIETQYF. The CDR3 coding sequence is TGTGCCAGCAGTCCGAGCGGGATTGAGACCCAGTACTTC.

This clonotype was counted only a few times. The junction shows a germline mismatch at one end, possibly a read error. The chain carries TRBV24-1 and TRBJ1-5; D possibly corresponds to TRBD1 (6 bases). The CDR3 runs to 15 residues. Germline CDR1 and CDR2: KGHDR and SFDVKD. The CDR3 is CASSRTGRHNQPQHF. DNA of the CDR3: TGTGCCAGCAGTCGAACAGGGAGGCACAATCAGCCCCAGCATTTT.

V is TRBV7-2 and J is TRBJ2-7; 9 bases are shared with TRBD1. CDR1 SGHTA and CDR2 FQGNSA come from the germline V gene. The CDR3 extends over 12 amino acids. The trim removed 11 bases at V and 5 bases at J, leaving 7 bases unmatched. The CDR3, as DNA: TGTGCCTGGGGACAGGGAATCGACGAGCAGTACTTC. It encodes CAWGQGIDEQYF.

This clonotype was seen once. An end of the junction does not agree with germline; a read error may underlie this. The V gene is TRBV7-9, the J gene TRBJ2-7; 7 bases map to TRBD1. The CDR3 sequence is 16 residues long. Germline lookup yields CDR1 SEHNR and CDR2 FQNEAQ (reference sequence). Written as DNA, the CDR3 is TGCGCCAGCAGCCAAGAAGACAGGGTGGGATCCTACGAGCAGTACTTC. Translation gives CASSQEDRVGSYEQYF.

This clonotype was recorded a few times. The rearrangement links TRBV6-1 to TRBJ1-5, with D perhaps matching TRBD1 (5 bases). Germline-derived CDR1 and CDR2 are MNHNS and SASEGT. The CDR3 is made up of 14 amino acids. V shed 2 bases and J shed 7 bases, with 12 bases lying between them. The CDR3, as DNA: TGTGCCAGCAGTGAATGGCCAGGGAAGCAGCCCCAGCATTTT. This translates into CASSEWPGKQPQHF.